This T cell receptor (beta chain) was captured in a study of blood T cell repertoires in COVID-19. Data came from immunoSEQ multiplex PCR; TCRdb stores just in-frame clones and leaves some out. This table holds fewer than 450,000 clones, roughly 87% found once. Participant-given clinical history determined each cohort assignment. Looked up from germline, CDR1 is SGHRS and CDR2 is YFSETQ. Trimming stripped 4 bases from V and 9 bases from J, with 23 bases between. CDR3 length: 16 residues. The source of this sequence is a woman in her 40s with acute COVID-19. The chain recombines TRBV5-1 with TRBJ2-1; D perhaps matches TRBD2 (6 bases). What was sequenced was PBMCs or T cells enriched from blood (not recorded which). CDR3 DNA: TGCGCCAGCAGCATCTCGGGGGACCGCGGCACCAGTGAGCAGTTCTTC. This gives the protein CASSISGDRGTSEQFF.